This section outlines one T cell receptor (beta chain) sequence together with its context. Its cognate antigen is unknown. This sample is drawn from a study of cytomegalovirus exposure and HLA in healthy donors. The protocol was immunoSEQ multiplex PCR, while the TCRdb copy is restricted to in-frame clones and leaves out a portion. The table includes around 400,000 clones, 80% to 90% detected once. Looked up from germline, CDR1 is SGHTA and CDR2 is FQGNSA. V lost 3 bases to trimming and J lost 3 bases, with 8 bases between them. This CDR3 has 13 residues. Study conclusions and caveats: The study designated roughly 160 TCR beta chains cytomegalovirus-associated. Most TCR sequences showed up rarely, but some public TCRs showed up in many donors. Reported performance of the classifier showed diagnosis of cytomegalovirus status with high specificity and sensitivity.

These donors were members of the roughly 110-subject validation cohort, a group separate from the roughly 670-subject first cohort. The V and J genes are TRBV7-2 and TRBJ1-1; D call uncertain. The material sequenced was PBMCs. The receptor comes from a woman younger than 30 in good health and CMV-seronegative. CDR3 sequence: CASSLGLYTEAFF. The CDR3 DNA is TGTGCCAGCAGCTTGGGCTTATACACTGAAGCTTTCTTT.